This T cell receptor (beta chain) was obtained from a study of blood T cells in healthy people across ages. Study as a whole: T cells yielded about one barcoded beta molecule per two cells through template switching. Notes on the study in general: Diversity was higher, and naive CD4+ cells more numerous, in long-lived donors than in aged donors.

Combining a sample-barcoded 5' primer with a J-beta primer mix, a second PCR ran for roughly 6 to 12 cycles. With 12 random nucleotides, a template-switch adaptor tagged each individual cDNA molecule. CDR3-containing paired-end reads numbered at least 2.5 million in each sample. TCRdb used MiXCR to reprocess the 5' RACE reads, holding one entry per CDR3 protein. The table lists over 1,500,000 distinct CDR3 sequences, roughly two fifths of them singletons. V was pared by 11 bases and J by 4 bases, with 9 bases between. Germline V gene sequence: CDR1 MGHDK, CDR2 SYGVNS. The CDR3 loop spans 10 amino acids. In the case of this clonotype: The antigen is undetermined.

Source material: blood. The chain links TRBV25-1 to TRBJ2-7; D gene uncertain. This sequence originates from a human donor in good health. CDR3 amino acids: CARDSYEQYF. DNA for the CDR3: TGTGCCCGCGACTCGTACGAGCAGTACTTC.